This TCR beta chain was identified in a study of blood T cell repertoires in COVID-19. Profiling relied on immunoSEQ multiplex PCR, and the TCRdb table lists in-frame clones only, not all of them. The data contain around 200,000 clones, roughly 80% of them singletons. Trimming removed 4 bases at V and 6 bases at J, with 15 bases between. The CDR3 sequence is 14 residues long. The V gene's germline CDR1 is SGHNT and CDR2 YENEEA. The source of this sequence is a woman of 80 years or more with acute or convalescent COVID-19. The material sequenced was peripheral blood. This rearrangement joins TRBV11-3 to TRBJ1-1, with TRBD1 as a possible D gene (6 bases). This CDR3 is CASSSARGLAEAFF. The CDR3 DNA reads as TGTGCCAGCAGCTCAGCCAGGGGATTAGCTGAAGCTTTCTTT. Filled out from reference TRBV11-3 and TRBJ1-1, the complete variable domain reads EAGVVQSPRYKIIEKKQPVAFWCNPISGHNTLYWYLQNLGQGPELLIRYENEEAVDDSQLPKDRFSAERLKGVDSTLKIQPAELGDSAVYLCASSSARGLAEAFFGQGTRLTVV.